The rows below give T cell receptor beta chains drawn from one sample of a study of blood T cell repertoires in COVID-19. The method was immunoSEQ multiplex PCR; TCRdb's version includes in-frame clones alone and lacks a portion of them. The table records approximately 120,000 clones, about 79% of them present only once. The source material was peripheral blood. The receptors derive from a woman over 75 with active or convalescent COVID-19. Both conserved end residues are part of each CDR3.

j_call,v_call,cdr3_aa
TRBJ2-7,TRBV5-1,CASSLGGTGSSYEQYF
TRBJ1-5,TRBV2,CASSEERGQVQPQHF
TRBJ2-5,TRBV7-6,CASSFIGAEETQYF
TRBJ1-4,TRBV9,CASSDGRRFF
TRBJ2-1,TRBV4-2,CASSQDRESDEQFF
TRBJ1-3,TRBV9,CASSSQGLSGNTIYF
TRBJ1-1,TRBV5-1,CASSLVFDGAEAFF
TRBJ1-1,TRBV5-1,CASRYRDNTEAFF
TRBJ2-7,TRBV6-1,CASSEAHQSTLGYEQYF
TRBJ2-2,TRBV27,CASRGQGVRTGELFF
TRBJ2-5,TRBV5-1,CASSWDTQETQYF
TRBJ2-2,TRBV5-1,CASSYLAGSGTGELFF
TRBJ2-4,TRBV9,CASSERAGGAAKNIQYF
TRBJ1-4,TRBV10-1,CASSEFQGAAGEKLFF
TRBJ2-7,TRBV7-2,CASGGLRIGEQYF
TRBJ2-1,TRBV11-2,CASSRKLAGGPSEQFF
TRBJ2-3,TRBV11-3,CASSLGLAGGVGLDTQYF
TRBJ2-1,TRBV7-7,CASSSTVLAGGHSSYNEQFF
TRBJ1-1,TRBV5-4,CASSGDRGPDTEAFF
TRBJ2-3,TRBV28,CASSHAPLTSGRGGDTQYF
TRBJ1-1,TRBV19,CASRYTSTEAFF
TRBJ1-1,TRBV19,CASSILARGNTEAFF
TRBJ1-1,TRBV28,CASSAFRNTEAFF
TRBJ1-1,TRBV3-1/TRBV3-2,CASSQGRRWDTEAFF
TRBJ2-3,TRBV7-3,CASSGRFSDTQYF
TRBJ2-1,TRBV6-5,CASRDGTSTYNEQFF
TRBJ1-3,TRBV9,CASSTLDSGQGRNTIYF
TRBJ1-1,TRBV28,CASRQGQSHTEAFF
TRBJ2-3,TRBV19,CASSLGLADTQYF
TRBJ2-2,TRBV28,CASRSGNTGELFF
TRBJ2-5,TRBV9,CASSVGIGVGGQETQYF
TRBJ1-2,TRBV20-1,CSASSEDRVAGYTF
TRBJ1-1,TRBV3-1/TRBV3-2,CASSQDQERNTEAFF
TRBJ1-6,TRBV28,CASRPFGQGGSPLHF
TRBJ2-2,TRBV4-1,CASSQDGIADLNTGELFF
TRBJ1-3,TRBV19,CASTPEDSGNTIYF
TRBJ1-3,TRBV6-5,CASRQGSSGNTIYF
TRBJ2-1,TRBV25-1,CASSVSYNEQFF
TRBJ1-1,TRBV5-1,CASSVIQGDTEAFF
TRBJ1-4,TRBV6-1,CASSDRGRTNEKLFF
TRBJ2-7,TRBV15,CATSTRRTGLFGEQYF
TRBJ2-2,TRBV29-1,CSGGNRDGELFF
TRBJ2-7,TRBV12-5,CASGLVPWGHKTYEQYF
TRBJ1-5,TRBV30,CAWDRGGNQPQHF
TRBJ2-5,TRBV7-8,CASSFTRVQYF
TRBJ2-7,TRBV28,CASEDRFTYEQYF
TRBJ1-4,TRBV6-2/TRBV6-3,CASSRNRAEKLFF
TRBJ1-1,TRBV12-3/TRBV12-4,CASTKDTNTEAFF
TRBJ2-3,TRBV7-2,CASSSRGREGRDTQYF
TRBJ1-1,TRBV4-2,CASSYIGTTGAGSYTEAFF
TRBJ1-2,TRBV18,CASSPVGEGRGYTF
TRBJ2-1,TRBV27,CASRQGPLEGNEQFF
TRBJ2-7,TRBV6-5,CASSYLQGEGEQYF